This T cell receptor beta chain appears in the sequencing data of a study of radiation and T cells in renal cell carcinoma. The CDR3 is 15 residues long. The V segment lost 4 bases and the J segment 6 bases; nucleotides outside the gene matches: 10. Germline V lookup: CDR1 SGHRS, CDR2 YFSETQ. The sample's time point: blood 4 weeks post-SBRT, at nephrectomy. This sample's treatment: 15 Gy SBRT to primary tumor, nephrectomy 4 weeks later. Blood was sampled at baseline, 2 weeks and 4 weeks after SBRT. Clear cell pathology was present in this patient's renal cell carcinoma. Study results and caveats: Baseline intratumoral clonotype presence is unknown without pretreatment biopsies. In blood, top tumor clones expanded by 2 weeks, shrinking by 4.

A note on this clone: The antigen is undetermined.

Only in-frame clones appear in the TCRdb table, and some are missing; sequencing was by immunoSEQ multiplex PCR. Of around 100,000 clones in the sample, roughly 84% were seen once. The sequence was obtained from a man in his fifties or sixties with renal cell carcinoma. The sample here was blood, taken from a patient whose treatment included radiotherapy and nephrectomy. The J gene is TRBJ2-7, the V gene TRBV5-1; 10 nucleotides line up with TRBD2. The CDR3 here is CASSRSSGSLSEQYF. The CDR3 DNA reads TGCGCCAGCAGCCGTTCTAGCGGGAGTCTAAGCGAGCAGTACTTC.